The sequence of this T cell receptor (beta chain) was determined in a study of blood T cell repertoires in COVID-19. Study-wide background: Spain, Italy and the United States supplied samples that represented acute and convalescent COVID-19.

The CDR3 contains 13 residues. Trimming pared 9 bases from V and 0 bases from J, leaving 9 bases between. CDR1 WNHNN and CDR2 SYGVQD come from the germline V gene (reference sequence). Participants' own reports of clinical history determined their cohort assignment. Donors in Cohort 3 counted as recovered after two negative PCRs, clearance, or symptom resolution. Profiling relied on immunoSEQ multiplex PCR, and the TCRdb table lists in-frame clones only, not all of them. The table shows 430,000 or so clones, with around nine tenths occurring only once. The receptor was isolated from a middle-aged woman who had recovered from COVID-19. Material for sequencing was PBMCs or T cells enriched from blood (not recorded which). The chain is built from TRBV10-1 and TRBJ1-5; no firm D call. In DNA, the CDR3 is TGCGCCAGGCGGGAATATAGCAATCAGCCCCAGCATTTT. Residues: CARREYSNQPQHF.